This TCR beta chain was sequenced in a study of blood T cells in healthy people across ages. At the level of the study: About one barcoded TCR beta cDNA was captured per two T cells. Regarding the study as a whole: Long-lived donors exceeded aged donors in naive CD4+ cells and diversity.

Notes on this clonotype: Its antigen is currently unknown.

There were at least 5 micrograms of total RNA extracted from every sample. The CDR3 has 15 residues. The trim removed 3 bases at V and 3 bases at J, leaving 8 bases unmatched. Per the germline V gene, CDR1 is DFQATT and CDR2 is SNEGSKA (reference sequence). Together with a sample-barcoded 5' primer, a J-beta primer mix was included in a second PCR lasting about 7 to 11 cycles. One entry per CDR3 protein, called by TCRdb with MiXCR from the 5' RACE reads. This sample has more than 800,000 distinct CDR3 sequences, with 29% found just once. The clonotype was recovered from an elderly woman in good health. The sample consisted of blood. The chain recombines TRBV20-1 with TRBJ2-4; 7 bases agree with TRBD2. The CDR3 reads CSASLAGVDKNIQYF. The CDR3 DNA sequence: TGCAGTGCTAGCCTGGCGGGAGTGGACAAAAACATTCAGTACTTC.